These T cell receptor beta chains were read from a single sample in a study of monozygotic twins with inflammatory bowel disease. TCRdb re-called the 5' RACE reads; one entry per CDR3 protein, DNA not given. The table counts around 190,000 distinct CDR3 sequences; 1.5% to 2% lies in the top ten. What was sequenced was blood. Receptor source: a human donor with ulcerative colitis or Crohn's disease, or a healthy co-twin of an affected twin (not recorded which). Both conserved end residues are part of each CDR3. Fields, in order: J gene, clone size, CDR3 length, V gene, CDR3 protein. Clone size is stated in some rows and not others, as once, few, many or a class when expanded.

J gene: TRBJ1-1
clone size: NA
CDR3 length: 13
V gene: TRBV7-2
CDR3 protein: CASSQQGNTEAFF

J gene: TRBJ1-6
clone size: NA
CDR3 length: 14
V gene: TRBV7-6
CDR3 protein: CASSPGGFSSPLHF

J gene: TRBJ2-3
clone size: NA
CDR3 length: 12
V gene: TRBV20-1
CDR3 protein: CSEDSSHQTQYF

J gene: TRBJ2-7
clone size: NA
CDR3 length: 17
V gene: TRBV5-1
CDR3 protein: CASSSDPTGQGPYEQYF

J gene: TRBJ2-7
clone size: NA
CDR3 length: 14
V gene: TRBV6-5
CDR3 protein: CASSYSEGLYEQYF

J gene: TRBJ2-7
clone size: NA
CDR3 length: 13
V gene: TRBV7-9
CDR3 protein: CASSPQEVYEQYF

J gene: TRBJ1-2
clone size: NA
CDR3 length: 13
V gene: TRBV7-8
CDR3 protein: CASSLAAGSGYTF

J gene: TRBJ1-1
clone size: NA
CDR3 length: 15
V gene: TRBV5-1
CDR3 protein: CASSLKGAGSTEAFF

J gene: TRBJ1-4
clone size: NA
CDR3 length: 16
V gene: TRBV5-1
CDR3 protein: CASSFGTGWTNEKLFF

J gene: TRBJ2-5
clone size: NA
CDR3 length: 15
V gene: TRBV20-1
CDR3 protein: CSARELQGKGETQYF

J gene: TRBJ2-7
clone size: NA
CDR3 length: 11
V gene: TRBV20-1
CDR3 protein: CSARTTYEQYF

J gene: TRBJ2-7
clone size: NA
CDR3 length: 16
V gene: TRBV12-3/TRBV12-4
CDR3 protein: CASSPHQPSGLLEQYF

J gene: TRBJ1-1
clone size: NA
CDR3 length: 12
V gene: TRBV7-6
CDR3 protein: CASSEGTDEAFF

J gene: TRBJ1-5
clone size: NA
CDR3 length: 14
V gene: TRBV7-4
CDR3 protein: CASSCGTKNQPQHF

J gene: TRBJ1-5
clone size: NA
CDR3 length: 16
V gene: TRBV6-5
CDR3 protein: CASSYGTPTRNQPQHF

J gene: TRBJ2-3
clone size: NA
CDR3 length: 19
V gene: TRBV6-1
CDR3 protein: CASSLKSSGGYLGTDTQYF

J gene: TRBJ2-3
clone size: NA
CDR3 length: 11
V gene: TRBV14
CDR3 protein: CASSQANTQYF

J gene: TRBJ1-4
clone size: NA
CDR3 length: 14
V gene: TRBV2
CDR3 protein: CASTETGLFEKLFF

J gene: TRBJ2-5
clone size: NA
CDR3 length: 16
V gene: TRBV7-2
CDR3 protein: CASSFERLRARETQYF

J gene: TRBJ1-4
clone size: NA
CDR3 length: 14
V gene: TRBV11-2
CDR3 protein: CASSIGVSGGKLFF

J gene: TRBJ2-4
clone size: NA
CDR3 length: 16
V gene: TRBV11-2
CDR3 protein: CASSFGGRGTRGIQYF

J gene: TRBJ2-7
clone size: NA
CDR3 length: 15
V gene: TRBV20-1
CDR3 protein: CSALSPLAGKYEQYF

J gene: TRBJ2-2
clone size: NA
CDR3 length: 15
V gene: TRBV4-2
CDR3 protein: CASSQESGGRGELFF

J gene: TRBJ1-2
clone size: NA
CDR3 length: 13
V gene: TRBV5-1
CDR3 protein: CASSVEFNYGYTF

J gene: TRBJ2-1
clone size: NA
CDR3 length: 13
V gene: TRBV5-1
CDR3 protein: CASSSGLGNEQFF

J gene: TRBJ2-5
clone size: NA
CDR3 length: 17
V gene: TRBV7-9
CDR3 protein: CASSVNHGIPGSETQYF

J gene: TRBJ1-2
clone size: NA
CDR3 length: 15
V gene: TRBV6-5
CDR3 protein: CASSPVQGTGKGYTF

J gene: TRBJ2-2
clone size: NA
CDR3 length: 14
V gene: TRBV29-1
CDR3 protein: CSVRYSLNTGELFF

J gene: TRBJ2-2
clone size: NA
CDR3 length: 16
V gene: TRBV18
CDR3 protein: CASSPLSRSNTGELFF

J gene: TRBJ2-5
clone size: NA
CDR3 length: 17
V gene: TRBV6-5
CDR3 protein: CASSYSPYDGQGETQYF

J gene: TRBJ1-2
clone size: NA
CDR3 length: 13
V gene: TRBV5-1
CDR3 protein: CASSLGDYDGYTF

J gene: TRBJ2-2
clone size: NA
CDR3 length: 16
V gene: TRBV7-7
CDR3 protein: CASSLSGGRSTGELFF

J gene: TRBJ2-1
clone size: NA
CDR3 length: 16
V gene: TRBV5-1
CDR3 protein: CASSHRDGGGSDEQFF

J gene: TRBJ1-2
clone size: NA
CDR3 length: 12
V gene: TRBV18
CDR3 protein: CASSPSEGGYTF

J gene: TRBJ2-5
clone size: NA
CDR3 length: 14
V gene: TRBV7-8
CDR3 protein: CASSLARLVETQYF

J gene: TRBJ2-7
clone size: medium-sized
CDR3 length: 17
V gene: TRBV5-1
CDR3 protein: CASSLDITGPSSYEQYF

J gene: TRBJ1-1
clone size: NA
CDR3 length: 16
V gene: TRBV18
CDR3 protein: CASSPYGQVLNTEAFF

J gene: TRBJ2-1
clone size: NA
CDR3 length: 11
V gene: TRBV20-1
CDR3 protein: CSATGANEQFF

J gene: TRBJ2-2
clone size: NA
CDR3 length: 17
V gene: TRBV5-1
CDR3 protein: CASSLVAGALNTGELFF

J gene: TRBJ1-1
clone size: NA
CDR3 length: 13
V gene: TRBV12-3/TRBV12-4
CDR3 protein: CASTLPGRTEAFF

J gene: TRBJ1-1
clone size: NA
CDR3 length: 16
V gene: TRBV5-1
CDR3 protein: CASSLSSGSGSAEAFF

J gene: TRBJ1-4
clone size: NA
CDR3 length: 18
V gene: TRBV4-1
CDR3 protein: CASSHRPGQGFSNEKLFF

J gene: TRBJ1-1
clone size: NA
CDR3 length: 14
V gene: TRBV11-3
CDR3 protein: CASSTGQPGTEAFF

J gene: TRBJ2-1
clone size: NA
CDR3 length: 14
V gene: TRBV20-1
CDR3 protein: CSANSGGTYNEQFF

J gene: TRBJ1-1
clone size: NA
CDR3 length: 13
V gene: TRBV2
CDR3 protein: CASILDRNTEAFF

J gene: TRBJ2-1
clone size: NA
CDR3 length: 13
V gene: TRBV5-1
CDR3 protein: CASSLNRVNEQFF

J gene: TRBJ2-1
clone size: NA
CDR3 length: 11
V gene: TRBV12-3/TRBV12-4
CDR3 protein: CASSLKVEQFF

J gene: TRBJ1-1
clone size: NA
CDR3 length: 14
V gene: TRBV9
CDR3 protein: CASSSHSWNTEAFF

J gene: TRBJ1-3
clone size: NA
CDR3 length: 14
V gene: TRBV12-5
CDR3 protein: CASGLGGVGNTIYF

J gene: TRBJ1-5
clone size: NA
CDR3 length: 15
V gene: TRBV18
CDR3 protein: CASSPSSGYGQPQHF

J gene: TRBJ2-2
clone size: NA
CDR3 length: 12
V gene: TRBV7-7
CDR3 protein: CASSTGAGELFF

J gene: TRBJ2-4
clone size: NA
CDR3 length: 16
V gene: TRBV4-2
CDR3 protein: CASSHGTLGYLNIQYF

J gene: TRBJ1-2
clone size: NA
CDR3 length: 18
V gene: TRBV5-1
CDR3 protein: CASSLRPGTETSNYGYTF

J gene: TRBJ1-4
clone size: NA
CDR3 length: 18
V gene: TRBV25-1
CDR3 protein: CASSDFGGLGETNEKLFF